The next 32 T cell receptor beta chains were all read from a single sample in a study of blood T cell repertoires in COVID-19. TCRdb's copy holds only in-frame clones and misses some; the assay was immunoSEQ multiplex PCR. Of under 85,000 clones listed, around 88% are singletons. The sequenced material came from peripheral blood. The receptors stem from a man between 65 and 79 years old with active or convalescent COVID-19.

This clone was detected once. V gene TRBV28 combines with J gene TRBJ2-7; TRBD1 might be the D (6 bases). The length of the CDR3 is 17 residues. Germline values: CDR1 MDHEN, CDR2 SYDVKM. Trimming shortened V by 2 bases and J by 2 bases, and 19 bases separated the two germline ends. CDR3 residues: CASSLDMGASTPYEQYF. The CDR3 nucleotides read TGTGCCAGCAGTTTAGATATGGGGGCGAGTACGCCCTACGAGCAGTACTTC.

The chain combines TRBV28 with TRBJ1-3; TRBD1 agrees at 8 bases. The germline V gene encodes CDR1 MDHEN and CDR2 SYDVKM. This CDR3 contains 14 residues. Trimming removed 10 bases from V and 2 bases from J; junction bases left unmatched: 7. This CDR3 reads CATGQGVTGNTIYF. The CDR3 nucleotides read TGTGCCACCGGACAGGGAGTGACTGGAAACACCATATATTTT.

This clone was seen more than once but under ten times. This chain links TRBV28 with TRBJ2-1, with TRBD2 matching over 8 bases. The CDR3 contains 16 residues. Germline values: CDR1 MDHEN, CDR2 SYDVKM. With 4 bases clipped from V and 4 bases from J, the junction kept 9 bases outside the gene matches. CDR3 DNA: TGTGCCAGCAGTTCAGATAGCGGGATAAGTTACAATGAGCAGTTCTTC. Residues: CASSSDSGISYNEQFF.

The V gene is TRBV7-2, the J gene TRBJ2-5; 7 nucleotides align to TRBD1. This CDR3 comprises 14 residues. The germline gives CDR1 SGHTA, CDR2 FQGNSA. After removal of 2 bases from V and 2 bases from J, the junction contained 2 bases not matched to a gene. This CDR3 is CASSLRDRQETQYF. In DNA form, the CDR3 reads TGTGCCAGCAGCTTAAGGGACAGACAAGAGACCCAGTACTTC. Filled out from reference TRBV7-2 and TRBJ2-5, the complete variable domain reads GAGVSQSPSNKVTEKGKDVELRCDPISGHTALYWYRQSLGQGLEFLIYFQGNSAPDKSGLPSDRFSAERTGGSVSTLTIQRTQQEDSAVYLCASSLRDRQETQYFGPGTRLLVL.

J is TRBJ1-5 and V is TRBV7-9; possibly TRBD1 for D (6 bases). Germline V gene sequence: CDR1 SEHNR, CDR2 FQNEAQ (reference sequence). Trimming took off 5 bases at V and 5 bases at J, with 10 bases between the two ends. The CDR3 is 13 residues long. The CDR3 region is CASSPYRDQPQHF. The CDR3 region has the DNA TGTGCCAGCAGCCCATACAGGGATCAGCCCCAGCATTTT.

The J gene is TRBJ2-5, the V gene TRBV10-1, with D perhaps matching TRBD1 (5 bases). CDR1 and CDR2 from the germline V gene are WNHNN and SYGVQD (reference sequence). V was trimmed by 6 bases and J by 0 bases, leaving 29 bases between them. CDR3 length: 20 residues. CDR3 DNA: TGCGCCAGCAGCGGTGTAGGCAGGGAAATCACCGAACATTACCAAGAGACCCAGTACTTC. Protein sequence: CASSGVGREITEHYQETQYF.

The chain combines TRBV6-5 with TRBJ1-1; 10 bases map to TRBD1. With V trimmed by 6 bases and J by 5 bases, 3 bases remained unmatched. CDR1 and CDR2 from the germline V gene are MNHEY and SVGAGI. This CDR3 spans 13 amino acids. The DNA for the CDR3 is TGTGCCAGCAGCCTGGGACAGGGGACTGAAGCTTTCTTT. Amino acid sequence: CASSLGQGTEAFF.

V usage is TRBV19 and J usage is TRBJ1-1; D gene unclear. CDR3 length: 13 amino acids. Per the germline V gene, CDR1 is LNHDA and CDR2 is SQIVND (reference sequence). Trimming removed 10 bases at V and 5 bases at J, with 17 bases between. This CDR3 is CATRDGRETEAFF. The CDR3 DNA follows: TGTGCCACCCGTGACGGGAGAGAAACTGAAGCTTTCTTT.

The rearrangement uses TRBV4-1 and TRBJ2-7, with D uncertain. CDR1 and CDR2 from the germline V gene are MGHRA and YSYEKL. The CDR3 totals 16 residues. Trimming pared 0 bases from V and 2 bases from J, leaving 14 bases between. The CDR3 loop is CASSQDPSSVTYEQYF. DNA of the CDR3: TGCGCCAGCAGCCAAGATCCATCGAGCGTGACCTACGAGCAGTACTTC.

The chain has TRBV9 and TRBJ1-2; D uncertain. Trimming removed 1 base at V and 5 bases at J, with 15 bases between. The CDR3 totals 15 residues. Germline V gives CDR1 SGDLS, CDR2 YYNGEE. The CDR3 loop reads CASSVNPQTGYGYTF. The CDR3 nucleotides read TGTGCCAGCAGCGTAAACCCTCAAACGGGGTATGGCTACACCTTC.

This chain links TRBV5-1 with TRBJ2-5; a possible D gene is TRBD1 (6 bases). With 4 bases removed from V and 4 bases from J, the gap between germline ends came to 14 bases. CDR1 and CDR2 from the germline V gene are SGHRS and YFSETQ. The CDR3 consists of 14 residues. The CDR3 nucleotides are TGCGCCAGCAGCACAGGACAGCTCAGAGAGACCCAGTACTTC. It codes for CASSTGQLRETQYF.

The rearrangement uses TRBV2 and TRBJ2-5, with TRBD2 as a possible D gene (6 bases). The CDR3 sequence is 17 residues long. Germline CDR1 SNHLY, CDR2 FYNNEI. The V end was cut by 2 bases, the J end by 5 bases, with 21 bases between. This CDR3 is CASSEWGTGGDAETQYF. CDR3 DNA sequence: TGTGCCAGCAGTGAATGGGGGACCGGAGGGGACGCGGAGACCCAGTACTTC. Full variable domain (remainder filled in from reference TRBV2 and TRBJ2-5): EPEVTQTPSHQVTQMGQEVILRCVPISNHLYFYWYRQILGQKVEFLVSFYNNEISEKSEIFDDQFSVERPDGSNFTLKIRSTKLEDSAMYFCASSEWGTGGDAETQYFGPGTRLLVL.

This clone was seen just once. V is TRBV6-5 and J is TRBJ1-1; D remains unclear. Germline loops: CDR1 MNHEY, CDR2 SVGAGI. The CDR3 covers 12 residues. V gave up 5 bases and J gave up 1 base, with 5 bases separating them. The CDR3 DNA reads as TGTGCCAGCAGTAAACAGAACACTGAAGCTTTCTTT. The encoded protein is CASSKQNTEAFF.

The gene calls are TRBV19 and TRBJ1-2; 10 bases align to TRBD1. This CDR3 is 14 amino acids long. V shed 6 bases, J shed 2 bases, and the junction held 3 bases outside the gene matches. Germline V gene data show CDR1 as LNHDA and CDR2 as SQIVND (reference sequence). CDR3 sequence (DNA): TGTGCCAGTAGCCCGACAGGGGGCAACTATGGCTACACCTTC. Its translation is CASSPTGGNYGYTF. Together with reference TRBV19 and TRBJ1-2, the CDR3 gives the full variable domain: DGGITQSPKYLFRKEGQNVTLSCEQNLNHDAMYWYRQDPGQGLRLIYYSQIVNDFQKGDIAEGYSVSREKKESFPLTVTSAQKNPTAFYLCASSPTGGNYGYTFGSGTRLTVV.

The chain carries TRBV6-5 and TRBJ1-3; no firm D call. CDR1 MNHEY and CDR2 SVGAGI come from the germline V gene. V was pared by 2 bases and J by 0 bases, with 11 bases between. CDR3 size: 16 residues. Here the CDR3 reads CASSYGGGGSGNTIYF. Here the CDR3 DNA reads TGTGCCAGCAGTTACGGTGGAGGTGGCTCTGGAAACACCATATATTTT.

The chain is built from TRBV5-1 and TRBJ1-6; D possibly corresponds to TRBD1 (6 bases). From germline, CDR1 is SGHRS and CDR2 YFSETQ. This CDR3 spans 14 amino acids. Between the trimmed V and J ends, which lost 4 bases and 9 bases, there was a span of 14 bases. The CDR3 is CASSAGQTSSPLHF. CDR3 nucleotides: TGCGCCAGCAGCGCTGGACAGACCAGTTCACCCCTCCACTTT.

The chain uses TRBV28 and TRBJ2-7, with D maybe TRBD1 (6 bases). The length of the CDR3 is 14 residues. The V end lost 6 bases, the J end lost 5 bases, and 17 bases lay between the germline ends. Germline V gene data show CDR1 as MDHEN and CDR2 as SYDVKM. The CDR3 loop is CASRVKGGINEQYF. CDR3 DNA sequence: TGTGCCAGCAGAGTCAAAGGGGGTATCAACGAGCAGTACTTC.

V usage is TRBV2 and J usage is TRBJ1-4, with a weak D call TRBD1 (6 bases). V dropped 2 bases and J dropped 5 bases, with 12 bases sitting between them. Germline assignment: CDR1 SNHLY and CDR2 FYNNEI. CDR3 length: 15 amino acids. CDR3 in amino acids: CASSERTARNEKLFF. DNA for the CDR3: TGTGCCAGCAGTGAAAGGACAGCGAGAAATGAAAAACTGTTTTTT.

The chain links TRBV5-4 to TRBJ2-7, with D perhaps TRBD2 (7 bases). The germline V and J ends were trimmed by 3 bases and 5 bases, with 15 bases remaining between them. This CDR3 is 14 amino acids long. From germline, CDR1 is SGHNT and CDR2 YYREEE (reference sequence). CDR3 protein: CASSWGGGLNEQYF. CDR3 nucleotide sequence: TGTGCCAGCAGCTGGGGAGGGGGTTTAAACGAGCAGTACTTC.

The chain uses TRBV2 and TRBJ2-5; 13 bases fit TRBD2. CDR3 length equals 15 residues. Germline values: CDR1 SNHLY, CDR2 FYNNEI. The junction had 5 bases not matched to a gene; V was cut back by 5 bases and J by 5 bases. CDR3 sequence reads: CASSWGLAGSETQYF. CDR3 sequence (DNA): TGTGCCAGCAGTTGGGGACTAGCGGGAAGCGAGACCCAGTACTTC.

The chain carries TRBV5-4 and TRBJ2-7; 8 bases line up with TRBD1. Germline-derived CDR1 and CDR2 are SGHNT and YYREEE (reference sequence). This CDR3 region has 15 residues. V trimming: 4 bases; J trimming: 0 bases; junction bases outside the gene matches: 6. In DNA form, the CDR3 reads TGTGCCAGCAGCCCCCGGACAGGGAGCTCCTACGAGCAGTACTTC. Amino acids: CASSPRTGSSYEQYF. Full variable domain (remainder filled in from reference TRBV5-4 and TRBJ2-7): ETGVTQSPTHLIKTRGQQVTLRCSSQSGHNTVSWYQQALGQGPQFIFQYYREEENGRGNFPPRFSGLQFPNYSSELNVNALELDDSALYLCASSPRTGSSYEQYFGPGTRLTVT.

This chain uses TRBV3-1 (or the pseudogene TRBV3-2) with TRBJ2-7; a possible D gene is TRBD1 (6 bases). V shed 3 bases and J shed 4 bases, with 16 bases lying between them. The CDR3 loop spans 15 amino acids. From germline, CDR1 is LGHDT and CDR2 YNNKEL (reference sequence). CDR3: CASSHAGTPGYEQYF. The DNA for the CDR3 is TGTGCCAGCAGCCATGCCGGGACACCTGGTTACGAGCAGTACTTC.

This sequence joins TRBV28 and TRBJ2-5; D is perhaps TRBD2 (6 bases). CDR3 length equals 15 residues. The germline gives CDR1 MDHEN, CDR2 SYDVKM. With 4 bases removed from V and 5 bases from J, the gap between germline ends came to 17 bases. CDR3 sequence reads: CASSSPGLQPETQYF. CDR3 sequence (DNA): TGTGCCAGCAGTTCGCCGGGACTTCAACCGGAGACCCAGTACTTC.

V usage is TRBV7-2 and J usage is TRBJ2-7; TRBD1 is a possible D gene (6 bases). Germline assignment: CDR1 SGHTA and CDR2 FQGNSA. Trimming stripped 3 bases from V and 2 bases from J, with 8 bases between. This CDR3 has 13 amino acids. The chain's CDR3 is CASSLAGAYEQYF. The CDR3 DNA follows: TGTGCCAGCAGCTTGGCAGGGGCCTACGAGCAGTACTTC. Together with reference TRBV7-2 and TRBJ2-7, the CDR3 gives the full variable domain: GAGVSQSPSNKVTEKGKDVELRCDPISGHTALYWYRQSLGQGLEFLIYFQGNSAPDKSGLPSDRFSAERTGGSVSTLTIQRTQQEDSAVYLCASSLAGAYEQYFGPGTRLTVT.

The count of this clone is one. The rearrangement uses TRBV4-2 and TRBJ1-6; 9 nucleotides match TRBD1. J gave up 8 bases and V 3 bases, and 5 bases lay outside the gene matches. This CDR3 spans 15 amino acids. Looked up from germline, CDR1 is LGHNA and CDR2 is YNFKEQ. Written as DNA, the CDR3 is TGTGCCAGCAGCCACAGGACAGGGGAGGATTCACCCCTCCACTTT. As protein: CASSHRTGEDSPLHF.

The CDR3 sequence is CASSLLWVTKPRAFF. CDR3 coding DNA: TGTGCCAGCAGTTTACTGTGGGTTACCAAGCCTAGGGCTTTCTTT. The rearrangement uses TRBV28 and TRBJ1-1; D is unclear. CDR3 length: 15 residues. Trimming stripped 2 bases from V and 11 bases from J, with 21 bases between. The germline V gene encodes CDR1 MDHEN and CDR2 SYDVKM.

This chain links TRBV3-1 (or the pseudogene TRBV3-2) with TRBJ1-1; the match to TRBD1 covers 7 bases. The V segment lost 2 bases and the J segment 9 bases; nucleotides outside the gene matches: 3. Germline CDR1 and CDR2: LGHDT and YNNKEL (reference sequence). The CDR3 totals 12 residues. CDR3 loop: CASSQQGDKAFF. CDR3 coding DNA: TGTGCCAGCAGCCAACAGGGGGATAAAGCTTTCTTT.

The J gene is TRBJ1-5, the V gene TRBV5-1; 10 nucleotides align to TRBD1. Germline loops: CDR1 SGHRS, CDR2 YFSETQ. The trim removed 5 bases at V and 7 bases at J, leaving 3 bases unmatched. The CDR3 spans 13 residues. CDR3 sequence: CASRGDRGQPQHF. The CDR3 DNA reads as TGCGCCAGCAGGGGGGACAGGGGACAGCCCCAGCATTTT.

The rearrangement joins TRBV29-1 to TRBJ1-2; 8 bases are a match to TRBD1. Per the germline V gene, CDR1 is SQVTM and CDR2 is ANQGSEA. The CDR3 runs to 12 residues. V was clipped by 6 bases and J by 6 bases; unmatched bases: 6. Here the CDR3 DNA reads TGCAGCGTCAGACAGGGGATTAATGGCTACACCTTC. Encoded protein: CSVRQGINGYTF.

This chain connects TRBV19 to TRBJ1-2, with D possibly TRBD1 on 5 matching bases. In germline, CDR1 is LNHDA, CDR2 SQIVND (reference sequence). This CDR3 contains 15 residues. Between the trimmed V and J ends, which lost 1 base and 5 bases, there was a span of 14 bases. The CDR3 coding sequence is TGTGCCAGTAGTATAGCGGTGACAGAAGTATATGGCTACACCTTC. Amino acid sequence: CASSIAVTEVYGYTF.

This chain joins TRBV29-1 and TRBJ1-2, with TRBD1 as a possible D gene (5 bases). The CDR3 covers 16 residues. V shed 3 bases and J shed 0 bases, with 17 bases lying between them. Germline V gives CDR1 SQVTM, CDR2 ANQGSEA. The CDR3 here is CSVDAAGPLANYGYTF. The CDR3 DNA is TGCAGCGTTGATGCTGCAGGGCCCTTAGCTAACTATGGCTACACCTTC.

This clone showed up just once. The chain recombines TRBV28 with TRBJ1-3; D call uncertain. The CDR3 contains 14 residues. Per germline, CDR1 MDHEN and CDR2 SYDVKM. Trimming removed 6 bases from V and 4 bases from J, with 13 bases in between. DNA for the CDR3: TGTGCCAGCAGCCTGAGGGCAAGCGGAAACACCATATATTTT. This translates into CASSLRASGNTIYF.